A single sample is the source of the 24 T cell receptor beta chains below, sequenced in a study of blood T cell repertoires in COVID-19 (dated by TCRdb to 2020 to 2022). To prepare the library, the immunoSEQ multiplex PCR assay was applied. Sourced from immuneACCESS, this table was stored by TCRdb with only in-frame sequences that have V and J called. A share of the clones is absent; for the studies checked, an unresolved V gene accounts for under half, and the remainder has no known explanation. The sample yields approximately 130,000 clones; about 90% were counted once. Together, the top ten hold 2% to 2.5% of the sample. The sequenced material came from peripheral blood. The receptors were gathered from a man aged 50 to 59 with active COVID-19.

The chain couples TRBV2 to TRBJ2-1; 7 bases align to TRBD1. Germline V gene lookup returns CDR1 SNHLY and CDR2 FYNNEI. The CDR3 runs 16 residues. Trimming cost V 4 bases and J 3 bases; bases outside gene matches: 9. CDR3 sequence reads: CASSVYPGQIYNEQFF. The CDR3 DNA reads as TGTGCCAGCAGTGTTTACCCGGGACAGATCTACAATGAGCAGTTCTTC.

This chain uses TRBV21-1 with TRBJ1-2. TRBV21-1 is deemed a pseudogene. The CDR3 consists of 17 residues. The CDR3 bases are TGTGCCAGCAGCAAAAGCATCTTGAGGGCTTCTAACTATGGCTACACCTTC. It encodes CASSKSILRASNYGYTF.

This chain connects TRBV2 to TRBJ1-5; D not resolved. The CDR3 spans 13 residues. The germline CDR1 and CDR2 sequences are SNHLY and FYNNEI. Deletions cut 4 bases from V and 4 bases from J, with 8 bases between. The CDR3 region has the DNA TGTGCCAGCAGTGGGAGCCAGAATCAGCCCCAGCATTTT. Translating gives CASSGSQNQPQHF.

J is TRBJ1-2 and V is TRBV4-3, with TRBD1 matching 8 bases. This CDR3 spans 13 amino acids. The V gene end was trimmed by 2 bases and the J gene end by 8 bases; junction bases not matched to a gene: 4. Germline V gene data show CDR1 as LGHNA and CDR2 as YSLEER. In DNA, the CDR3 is TGCGCCAGCAGCCAATTCAGGGGGCAGGGCTACACCTTC. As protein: CASSQFRGQGYTF.

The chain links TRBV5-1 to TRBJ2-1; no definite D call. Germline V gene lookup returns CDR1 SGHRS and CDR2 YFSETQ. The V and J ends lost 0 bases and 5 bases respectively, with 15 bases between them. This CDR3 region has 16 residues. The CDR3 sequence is CASSLDSGLANNEQFF. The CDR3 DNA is TGCGCCAGCAGCTTGGATTCAGGCCTCGCGAACAATGAGCAGTTCTTC.

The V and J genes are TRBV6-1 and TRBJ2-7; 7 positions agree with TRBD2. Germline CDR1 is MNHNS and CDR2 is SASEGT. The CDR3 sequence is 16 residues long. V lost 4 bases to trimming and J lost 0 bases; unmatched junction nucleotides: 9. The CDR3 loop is CASSGGGSKSSYEQYF. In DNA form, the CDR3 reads TGTGCCAGCAGTGGGGGGGGGAGTAAAAGCTCCTACGAGCAGTACTTC.

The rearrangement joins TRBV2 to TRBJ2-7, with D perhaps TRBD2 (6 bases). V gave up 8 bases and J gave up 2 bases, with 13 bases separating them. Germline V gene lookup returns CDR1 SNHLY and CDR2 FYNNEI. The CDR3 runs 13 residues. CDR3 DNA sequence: TGTGCCAGCGGTGGGACGGGAGCCTACGAGCAGTACTTC. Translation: CASGGTGAYEQYF.

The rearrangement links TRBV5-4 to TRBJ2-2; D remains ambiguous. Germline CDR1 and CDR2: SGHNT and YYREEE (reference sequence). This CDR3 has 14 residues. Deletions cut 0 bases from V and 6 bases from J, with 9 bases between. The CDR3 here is CASSLALGPGELFF. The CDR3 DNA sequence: TGTGCCAGCAGCTTGGCCCTCGGTCCCGGGGAGCTGTTTTTT.

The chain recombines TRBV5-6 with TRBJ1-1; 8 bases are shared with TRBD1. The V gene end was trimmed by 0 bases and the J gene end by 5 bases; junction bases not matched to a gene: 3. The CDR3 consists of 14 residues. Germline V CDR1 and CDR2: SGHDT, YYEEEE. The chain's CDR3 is CASSLARGRTEAFF. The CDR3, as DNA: TGTGCCAGCAGCTTGGCCAGGGGGCGAACTGAAGCTTTCTTT.

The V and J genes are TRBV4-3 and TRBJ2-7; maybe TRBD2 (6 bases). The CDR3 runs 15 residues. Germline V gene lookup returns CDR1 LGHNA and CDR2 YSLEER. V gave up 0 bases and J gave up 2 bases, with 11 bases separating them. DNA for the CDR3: TGCGCCAGCAGCCAAGATCTCGGAGGGGCCTACGAGCAGTACTTC. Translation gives CASSQDLGGAYEQYF.

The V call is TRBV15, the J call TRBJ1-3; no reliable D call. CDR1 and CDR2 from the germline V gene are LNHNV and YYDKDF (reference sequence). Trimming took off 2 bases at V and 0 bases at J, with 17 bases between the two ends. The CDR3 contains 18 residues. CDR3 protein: CATSRFHGPPHSGNTIYF. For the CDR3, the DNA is TGTGCCACCAGCAGATTCCATGGCCCTCCACACTCTGGAAACACCATATATTTT.

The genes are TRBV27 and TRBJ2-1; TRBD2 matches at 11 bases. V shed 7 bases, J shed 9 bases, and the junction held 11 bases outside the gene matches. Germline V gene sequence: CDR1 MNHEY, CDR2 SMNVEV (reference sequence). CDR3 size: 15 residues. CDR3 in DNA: TGTGCCAGCACACCGGGACTAGCGGTAGTAGGTGAGCAGTTCTTC. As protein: CASTPGLAVVGEQFF.

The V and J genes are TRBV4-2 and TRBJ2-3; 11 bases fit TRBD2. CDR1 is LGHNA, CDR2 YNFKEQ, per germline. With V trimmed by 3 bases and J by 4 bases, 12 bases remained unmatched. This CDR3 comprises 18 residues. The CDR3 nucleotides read TGTGCCAGCAGCCACCCTCAAGGGATAGCGGGGGGGTCAGATACGCAGTATTTT. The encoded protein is CASSHPQGIAGGSDTQYF.

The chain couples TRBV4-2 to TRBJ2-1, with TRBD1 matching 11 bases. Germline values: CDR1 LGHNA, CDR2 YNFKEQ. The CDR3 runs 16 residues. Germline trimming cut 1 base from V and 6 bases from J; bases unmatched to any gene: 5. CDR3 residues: CASSQAGTGGFNEQFF. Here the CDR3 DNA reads TGTGCCAGCAGCCAAGCCGGGACAGGGGGGTTCAATGAGCAGTTCTTC.

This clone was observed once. This CDR3 is CASRVAGGADTQYF. In DNA, the CDR3 is TGTGCCAGCAGAGTAGCGGGGGGGGCAGATACGCAGTATTTT. V gene TRBV6-5 combines with J gene TRBJ2-3, with 11 bases aligning to TRBD2. This CDR3 region has 14 residues. CDR1 is MNHEY, CDR2 SVGAGI, per germline. The ends lost 6 bases at V and 4 bases at J; junction bases unmatched: 3.

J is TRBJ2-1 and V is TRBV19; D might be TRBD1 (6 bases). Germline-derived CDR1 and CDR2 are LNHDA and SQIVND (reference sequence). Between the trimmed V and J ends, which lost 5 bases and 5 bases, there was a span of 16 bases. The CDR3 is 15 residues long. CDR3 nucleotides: TGTGCCAGTAGTCCTTACAGGGTGGTGCACAATGAGCAGTTCTTC. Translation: CASSPYRVVHNEQFF.

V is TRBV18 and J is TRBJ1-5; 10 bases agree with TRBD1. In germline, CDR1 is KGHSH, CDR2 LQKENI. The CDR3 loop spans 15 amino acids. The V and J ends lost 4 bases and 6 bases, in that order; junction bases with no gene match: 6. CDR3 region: CASSLDRGPGQPQHF. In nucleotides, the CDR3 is TGTGCCAGCTCACTAGACAGGGGGCCAGGTCAGCCCCAGCATTTT.

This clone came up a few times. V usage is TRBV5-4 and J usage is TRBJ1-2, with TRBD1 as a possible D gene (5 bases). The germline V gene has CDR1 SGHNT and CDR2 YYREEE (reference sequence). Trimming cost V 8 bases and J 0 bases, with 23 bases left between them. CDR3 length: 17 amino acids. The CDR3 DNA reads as TGTGCCAGTAATCGGGGGGGAAAAGGCTCTCCTAACTATGGCTACACCTTC. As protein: CASNRGGKGSPNYGYTF.

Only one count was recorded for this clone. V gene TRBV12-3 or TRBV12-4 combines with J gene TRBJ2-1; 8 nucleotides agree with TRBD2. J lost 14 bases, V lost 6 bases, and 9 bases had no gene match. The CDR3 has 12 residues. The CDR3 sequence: CASSDGTRREFF. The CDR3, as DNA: TGTGCCAGCAGCGACGGGACTAGACGGGAGTTCTTC.

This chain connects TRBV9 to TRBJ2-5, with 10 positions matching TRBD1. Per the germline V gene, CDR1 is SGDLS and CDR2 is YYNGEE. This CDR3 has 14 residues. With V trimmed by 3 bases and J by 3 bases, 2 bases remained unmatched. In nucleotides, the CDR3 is TGTGCCAGCAGCGCGGACAGGGGGAAAGAGACCCAGTACTTC. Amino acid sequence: CASSADRGKETQYF.

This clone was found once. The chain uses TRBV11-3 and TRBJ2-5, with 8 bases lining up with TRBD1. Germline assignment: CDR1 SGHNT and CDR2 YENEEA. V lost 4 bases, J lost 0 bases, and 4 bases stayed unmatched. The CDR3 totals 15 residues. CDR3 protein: CASSSGTGYQETQYF. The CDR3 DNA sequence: TGTGCCAGCAGCTCAGGGACAGGTTACCAAGAGACCCAGTACTTC.

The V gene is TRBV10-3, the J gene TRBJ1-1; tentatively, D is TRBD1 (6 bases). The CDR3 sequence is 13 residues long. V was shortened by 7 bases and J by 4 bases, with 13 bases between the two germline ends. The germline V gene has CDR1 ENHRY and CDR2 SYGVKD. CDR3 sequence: CAITRTAGTEAFF. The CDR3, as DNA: TGTGCCATCACCAGGACAGCTGGCACTGAAGCTTTCTTT.

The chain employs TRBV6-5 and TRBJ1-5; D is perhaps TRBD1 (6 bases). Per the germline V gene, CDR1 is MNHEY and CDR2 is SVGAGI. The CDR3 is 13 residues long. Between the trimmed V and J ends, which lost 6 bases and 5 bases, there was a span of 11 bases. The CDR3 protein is CASRQQGHQPQHF. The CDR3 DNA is TGTGCCAGCAGACAACAGGGCCATCAGCCCCAGCATTTT.

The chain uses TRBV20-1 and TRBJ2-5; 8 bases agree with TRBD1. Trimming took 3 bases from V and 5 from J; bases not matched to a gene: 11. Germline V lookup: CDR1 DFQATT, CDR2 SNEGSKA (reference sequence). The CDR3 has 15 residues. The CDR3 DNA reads TGCAGTGCTAGTGCCCTGACAGGGGCGAGGGAGACCCAGTACTTC. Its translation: CSASALTGARETQYF.